Shown below are 28 T cell receptor beta chains from a single sample sequenced in a study of identical twins (TCRdb year 2016). The library was made by 5' RACE. Sequenced on an Illumina HiSeq 2000. TCRdb ran its own pipeline on the public reads, namely fastp trimming at Q25 and MiXCR clone calling, and kept in-frame beta chains. Rows are unified per CDR3 protein, each entry keeping the most common DNA and genes. This sample gives 350,000 to 600,000 distinct CDR3 sequences in total; 12% to 15% of them show up just once. About 0.52% of the sample lies in the top ten. This sample also appeared in a second study, on yellow fever vaccine responses in identical twins.

The source material was CD4+ T cells sorted from blood. The receptors were sampled from a woman in her late teens or twenties in good health.

Points on this clonotype: Mismatch with germline at one junction end may stem from a read error. The chain combines TRBV7-7 with TRBJ2-1, with D tentatively TRBD1 (6 bases). The CDR3 spans 16 residues. Germline CDR1 is SSHAT and CDR2 is FNYEAQ (reference sequence). The CDR3 sequence: CASSPGQQASYNEQFF. Here the CDR3 DNA reads TGTGCTAGCAGCCCTGGACAGCAGGCCTCCTACAATGAGCAGTTCTTC.

The table lists this clonotype with many counts. The rearrangement uses TRBV6-1 and TRBJ2-7; no reliable D call. The V end was cut by 5 bases, the J end by 0 bases, with 11 bases between. The CDR3 sequence is 14 residues long. CDR1 and CDR2 (germline): MNHNS, SASEGT. The CDR3 nucleotides read TGTGCCAGCAGTCCCACAGCTAGCTCCTACGAGCAGTACTTC. Translated, it gives CASSPTASSYEQYF.

This chain connects TRBV28 to TRBJ2-1; possible D gene TRBD2, 6 bases. Trimming took off 5 bases at V and 0 bases at J, with 14 bases between the two ends. The CDR3 runs 16 residues. Looked up from germline, CDR1 is MDHEN and CDR2 is SYDVKM. CDR3: CASSGTSPVSYNEQFF. The DNA of the CDR3 is TGTGCCAGCAGTGGTACTAGCCCCGTCTCCTACAATGAGCAGTTCTTC. Looking up the rest from reference TRBV28 and TRBJ2-1 gives the full variable domain: DVKVTQSSRYLVKRTGEKVFLECVQDMDHENMFWYRQDPGLGLRLIYFSYDVKMKEKGDIPEGYSVSREKKERFSLILESASTNQTSMYLCASSGTSPVSYNEQFFGPGTRLTVL.

V and J are TRBV18 and TRBJ2-1; D gene uncertain. CDR3 length: 14 residues. CDR1 and CDR2 from the germline V gene are KGHSH and LQKENI. The V gene lost 1 base and the J gene lost 3 bases, with 7 bases spanning the gap. The CDR3 spells CASSPQADYNEQFF. CDR3 sequence (DNA): TGTGCCAGCTCACCACAAGCAGACTACAATGAGCAGTTCTTC. Variable domain in full (rest from reference TRBV18 and TRBJ2-1): NAGVMQNPRHLVRRRGQEARLRCSPMKGHSHVYWYRQLPEEGLKFMVYLQKENIIDESGMPKERFSAEFPKEGPSILRIQQVVRGDSAAYFCASSPQADYNEQFFGPGTRLTVL.

The rearrangement joins TRBV5-6 to TRBJ2-3; TRBD2 matches 12 bases. CDR1 SGHDT and CDR2 YYEEEE come from the germline V gene. Unmatched junction bases numbered 16, after V lost 4 bases and J lost 1 base. This CDR3 is 20 amino acids long. The CDR3 coding sequence is TGTGCCAGCAGCCGGCGACTAGCGGGGGCACGAACCTACCGCACAGATACGCAGTATTTT. It specifies CASSRRLAGARTYRTDTQYF.

This chain links TRBV7-2 with TRBJ2-7, with 12 bases lining up with TRBD2. Germline CDR1 SGHTA, CDR2 FQGNSA. This CDR3 is built from 17 residues. V shed 5 bases, J shed 2 bases, and the junction held 10 bases outside the gene matches. CDR3 in DNA: TGTGCCAGCAGCCCCACTAGCGGGGGGCCCCCTCCCTACGAGCAGTACTTC. This encodes CASSPTSGGPPPYEQYF.

This clonotype was counted between two and nine times. The genes are TRBV3-1 and TRBJ2-1; 7 nucleotides agree with TRBD2. CDR1 and CDR2 (germline): LGHDT, YNNKEL (reference sequence). CDR3 length: 15 amino acids. Unmatched junction bases numbered 8, after V lost 3 bases and J lost 6 bases. The DNA for the CDR3 is TGTGCCAGCAGCCACCTCGTGGCTAGCGGCAATGAGCAGTTCTTC. This gives the protein CASSHLVASGNEQFF.

V usage is TRBV7-2 and J usage is TRBJ1-2; tentative D call: TRBD1 (5 bases). CDR3 length equals 12 residues. Germline V gene lookup returns CDR1 SGHTA and CDR2 FQGNSA. V lost 5 bases and J lost 5, with 9 bases in between. CDR3 sequence: CASSPTVYGYTF. Written as DNA, the CDR3 is TGTGCCAGCAGCCCGACAGTTTATGGCTACACCTTC.

The chain links TRBV6-2 or TRBV6-3 to TRBJ2-7; TRBD2 aligns across 8 bases. V was clipped by 8 bases and J by 3 bases; unmatched bases: 9. Germline V gene data show CDR1 as MNHEY and CDR2 as SVGEGT. This CDR3 spans 14 amino acids. This CDR3 is CASAFSGNNYEQYF. The CDR3 region has the DNA TGTGCCAGCGCCTTTAGCGGGAACAACTACGAGCAGTACTTC.

This clonotype has a handful of counts. The J gene is TRBJ2-7, the V gene TRBV2; 7 nucleotides align to TRBD2. Trimming took 7 bases from V and 0 from J; bases not matched to a gene: 6. Germline CDR1 reads SNHLY; CDR2 reads FYNNEI. This CDR3 is 14 amino acids long. The chain's CDR3 is CASMSGTYSYEQYF. The CDR3 DNA follows: TGTGCCAGCATGAGCGGGACGTACTCCTACGAGCAGTACTTC.

The rearrangement uses TRBV15 and TRBJ2-5; 13 bases align to TRBD2. Germline CDR1 LNHNV, CDR2 YYDKDF (reference sequence). With V trimmed by 2 bases and J by 5 bases, 8 bases remained unmatched. CDR3 length: 17 residues. CDR3 amino acids: CATSRSSGLAGAETQYF. CDR3 sequence (DNA): TGTGCCACCAGCAGATCTTCCGGACTAGCGGGAGCGGAGACCCAGTACTTC.

The chain joins TRBV27 to TRBJ1-6, with D possibly being TRBD1 (5 bases). This CDR3 contains 13 residues. V shed 5 bases and J shed 3 bases, with 5 bases lying between them. Germline assignment: CDR1 MNHEY and CDR2 SMNVEV (reference sequence). The CDR3 coding sequence is TGTGCCAGCAGTGACAGCTATAATTCACCCCTCCACTTT. Translating it yields CASSDSYNSPLHF.

The chain has TRBV5-1 and TRBJ2-7; TRBD2 is a possible D gene (6 bases). Trimming removed 2 bases at V and 0 bases at J, with 12 bases between. The CDR3 spans 15 residues. The germline gives CDR1 SGHRS, CDR2 YFSETQ. DNA of the CDR3: TGCGCCAGCAGCTTCCGGGACTCAAGCTCCTACGAGCAGTACTTC. It translates to CASSFRDSSSYEQYF. The full variable domain, in which reference TRBV5-1 and TRBJ2-7 provide the parts outside the CDR3, is KAGVTQTPRYLIKTRGQQVTLSCSPISGHRSVSWYQQTPGQGLQFLFEYFSETQRNKGNFPGRFSGRQFSNSRSEMNVSTLELGDSALYLCASSFRDSSSYEQYFGPGTRLTVT.

The chain joins TRBV6-5 to TRBJ2-3, with 8 bases matching TRBD2. The CDR3 totals 17 residues. The V segment lost 0 bases and the J segment 4 bases; nucleotides outside the gene matches: 9. Germline V gene lookup returns CDR1 MNHEY and CDR2 SVGAGI. The CDR3 sequence is CASSYSSSGGQPDTQYF. DNA for the CDR3: TGTGCCAGCAGTTACTCGTCCAGCGGGGGCCAGCCAGATACGCAGTATTTT.

The V call is TRBV13, the J call TRBJ2-7; 8 bases agree with TRBD1. The germline gives CDR1 PRHDT, CDR2 FYEKMQ (reference sequence). The CDR3 length is 12 residues. V dropped 5 bases and J dropped 5; count of bases not matched to a gene: 2. This chain's CDR3 is CASSDRGHEQYF. DNA for the CDR3: TGTGCCAGCAGCGACAGGGGCCACGAGCAGTACTTC.

The V call is TRBV13, the J call TRBJ2-6; D remains unclear. The V end lost 0 bases, the J end lost 0 bases, and 12 bases lay between the germline ends. Germline CDR1 reads PRHDT; CDR2 reads FYEKMQ (reference sequence). The CDR3 runs to 18 residues. This CDR3 is CASSLGGSPNSGANVLTF. The DNA of the CDR3 is TGTGCCAGCAGCTTAGGAGGCAGCCCCAACTCTGGGGCCAACGTCCTGACTTTC.

A few counts support this clonotype. The chain joins TRBV20-1 to TRBJ1-2, with unresolved D. V lost 4 bases, J lost 12 bases, and 6 bases lay in between. The CDR3 is 8 amino acids. CDR1 and CDR2 from the germline V gene are DFQATT and SNEGSKA (reference sequence). The DNA of the CDR3 is TGCAGTGCTACGAGGGACACCTTC. It yields the protein CSATRDTF.

This clonotype appeared a few times. V and J are TRBV15 and TRBJ2-3, with 8 bases that match TRBD2. The germline V gene encodes CDR1 LNHNV and CDR2 YYDKDF (reference sequence). The CDR3 is made up of 15 amino acids. The V segment lost 6 bases and the J segment 0 bases; nucleotides outside the gene matches: 5. CDR3 nucleotides: TGTGCCACCAGGCGGGGGGTGCCTAGCACAGATACGCAGTATTTT. Its translation: CATRRGVPSTDTQYF.

This clonotype was seen repeatedly, ten times or more. The CDR3 region has the DNA TGTGCCACCAGCGCCTATTCAGGATCCCAAGAGACCCAGTACTTC. It specifies CATSAYSGSQETQYF. This chain joins TRBV24-1 and TRBJ2-5; D call uncertain. Between the trimmed V and J ends, which lost 7 bases and 1 base, there was a span of 15 bases. Germline V gene data show CDR1 as KGHDR and CDR2 as SFDVKD. This CDR3 region has 15 residues.

This clonotype was seen a few times. The chain recombines TRBV7-9 with TRBJ2-5, with D perhaps matching TRBD1 (7 bases). Between the trimmed V and J ends, which lost 2 bases and 8 bases, there was a span of 12 bases. Per germline, CDR1 SEHNR and CDR2 FQNEAQ (reference sequence). The CDR3 contains 13 residues. The CDR3 sequence is CASSLRQGLTQYF. The DNA of the CDR3 is TGTGCCAGCAGCTTACGACAGGGACTTACCCAGTACTTC.

The chain uses TRBV7-9 and TRBJ2-5; perhaps TRBD1 as D (5 bases). This CDR3 comprises 14 residues. CDR1 is SEHNR and CDR2 is FQNEAQ in the germline V gene (reference sequence). Deletions cut 5 bases from V and 8 bases from J, with 18 bases between. The CDR3 sequence: CASSPLAGAKTQYF. The CDR3 DNA reads TGTGCCAGCAGCCCCTTGGCTGGGGCTAAAACCCAGTACTTC.

The genes are TRBV11-2 and TRBJ2-3, with D possibly TRBD2 on 6 matching bases. This CDR3 has 14 amino acids. The V and J ends lost 3 bases and 6 bases respectively, with 13 bases between them. Germline CDR1 SGHAT, CDR2 FQNNGV. CDR3 protein: CASSFLAGLDTQYF. In nucleotides, the CDR3 is TGTGCCAGCAGCTTCTTGGCGGGGCTGGATACGCAGTATTTT. Full variable domain (missing parts from reference TRBV11-2 and TRBJ2-3): EAGVAQSPRYKIIEKRQSVAFWCNPISGHATLYWYQQILGQGPKLLIQFQNNGVVDDSQLPKDRFSAERLKGVDSTLKIQPAKLEDSAVYLCASSFLAGLDTQYFGPGTRLTVL.

The chain employs TRBV20-1 and TRBJ2-1; TRBD1 is a possible D gene (5 bases). The V end was cut by 8 bases, the J end by 4 bases, with 15 bases between. Germline-derived CDR1 and CDR2 are DFQATT and SNEGSKA (reference sequence). This CDR3 region has 13 residues. The CDR3 is CSLLGPGYNEQFF. DNA of the CDR3: TGCAGTCTGCTTGGGCCAGGGTACAATGAGCAGTTCTTC.

The table lists this clonotype with a few counts. This chain uses TRBV29-1 with TRBJ1-2; D ambiguous. Germline values: CDR1 SQVTM, CDR2 ANQGSEA. This CDR3 is built from 12 residues. V lost 3 bases and J 2 bases, leaving 7 bases between the germline ends. CDR3 residues: CSVDGVNYGYTF. DNA of the CDR3: TGCAGCGTTGACGGCGTCAACTATGGCTACACCTTC.

This clonotype was counted between two and nine times. The chain is built from TRBV7-8 and TRBJ2-1; 9 nucleotides line up with TRBD2. Germline V gene data show CDR1 as SGHVS and CDR2 as FQNEAQ. The CDR3 is 17 amino acids. J lost 6 bases, V lost 3 bases, and 12 bases had no gene match. In DNA form, the CDR3 reads TGTGCCAGCAGCTTTCGGTCTAGCGGGGTACGGGCCAATGAGCAGTTCTTC. This translates into CASSFRSSGVRANEQFF.

The chain couples TRBV2 to TRBJ1-2; 7 bases map to TRBD1. Looked up from germline, CDR1 is SNHLY and CDR2 is FYNNEI. V gave up 5 bases and J gave up 0 bases; unmatched junction bases: 3. The CDR3 covers 14 residues. The CDR3 DNA is TGTGCCAGCAGTTCACAGGGGTCTAACTATGGCTACACCTTC. Its translation: CASSSQGSNYGYTF. Complete variable domain (other parts from reference TRBV2 and TRBJ1-2): EPEVTQTPSHQVTQMGQEVILRCVPISNHLYFYWYRQILGQKVEFLVSFYNNEISEKSEIFDDQFSVERPDGSNFTLKIRSTKLEDSAMYFCASSSQGSNYGYTFGSGTRLTVV.

The chain links TRBV20-1 to TRBJ2-1; D possibly uses TRBD1 or TRBD2 (5 bases each). The length of the CDR3 is 13 residues. V shed 1 base and J shed 8 bases, with 12 bases lying between them. Germline V gene lookup returns CDR1 DFQATT and CDR2 SNEGSKA (reference sequence). The CDR3 coding sequence is TGCAGTGCTAGAGGGCAGGGTAGCGATGAGCAGTTCTTC. This codes for CSARGQGSDEQFF.

The CDR3 spells CATSDPTSGSHNEQFF. CDR3 in DNA: TGTGCCACCAGTGACCCCACTAGCGGGAGTCACAATGAGCAGTTCTTC. The V gene is TRBV24-1, the J gene TRBJ2-1; 11 bases agree with TRBD2. The germline gives CDR1 KGHDR, CDR2 SFDVKD. This CDR3 contains 16 residues. J lost 5 bases, V lost 4 bases, and 6 bases had no gene match.